This TCR beta chain was identified during a study of Graves' ophthalmopathy and Graves' hyperthyroidism. RNA transcripts were the template, and TCR beta CDR3 regions were amplified from them. Investigators did first-round RT-PCR with HTBI primers, then second-round multiplex PCR. TCRdb re-analysed the multiplex PCR reads in MiXCR, keeping a single row per CDR3 protein. The data contain approximately 540,000 distinct CDR3 sequences, under 45% of them singletons. Per the germline V gene, CDR1 is MGHRA and CDR2 is YSYEKL. The trim removed 3 bases at V and 5 bases at J, leaving 6 bases unmatched. There are 15 residues in the CDR3.

The chain recombines TRBV4-1 with TRBJ2-7; 11 nucleotides match TRBD1. The receptor comes from an adult man with Graves' hyperthyroidism. Sequencing was performed on peripheral blood or thyroid tissue (not recorded which). CDR3 sequence reads: CASSHGQGARDEQYF. CDR3 DNA sequence: TGCGCCAGCAGCCACGGACAGGGGGCGAGAGACGAGCAGTACTTC.